These T cell receptor beta chains were read from a single sample in a study of patients and donors after allogeneic stem cell transplantation. TCRdb processed the RT-PCR reads anew with MiXCR; each CDR3 protein has one entry. The table includes approximately 200,000 distinct CDR3 sequences, 35% to 45% detected once. The sequenced material came from blood, either unsorted or a sorted T cell fraction (not recorded which). These TCRs come from a human donor who was either an allogeneic HSCT recipient or a stem cell or donor lymphocyte infusion donor (not recorded which). It is not recorded whose cells these are; they may come from a transplant donor. The CDR3 runs from the conserved cysteine through the conserved F or W. The D gene is left open where the match is weak. Some rows have no size entry. The others give once, few or many, or a class for an expanded clone.

cdr3_nt: TGCGCCAGCAGCCAAGTAGAGGGACGGGATGAGCAGTTCTTC
cdr3_aa: CASSQVEGRDEQFF
v_call: TRBV4-3
j_call: TRBJ2-1
d_call: -
clone_size: once

cdr3_nt: TGTGCCAGCAGTTGGAACAGGGAAAGAAACACTGAAGCTTTCTTT
cdr3_aa: CASSWNRERNTEAFF
v_call: TRBV27
j_call: TRBJ1-1
d_call: -
clone_size: -

cdr3_nt: TGTGCCATCAGTGATGGGACAGCCTCTGGAAACACCATATATTTT
cdr3_aa: CAISDGTASGNTIYF
v_call: TRBV10-3
j_call: TRBJ1-3
d_call: TRBD1
clone_size: -

cdr3_nt: TGTGCCAGCTCACCACCGGCGGAAAATCAGCCCCAGCATTTT
cdr3_aa: CASSPPAENQPQHF
v_call: TRBV18
j_call: TRBJ1-5
d_call: -
clone_size: -

cdr3_nt: TGCAGTGCTAGAAATTACGGACAGGGGATGGGTGAAGCTTTCTTT
cdr3_aa: CSARNYGQGMGEAFF
v_call: TRBV20-1
j_call: TRBJ1-1
d_call: TRBD1
clone_size: -

cdr3_nt: TGTGCCAGCAGCCCCGAGACAGCCCTTTTTAGGGGCTACACCTTC
cdr3_aa: CASSPETALFRGYTF
v_call: TRBV7-9
j_call: TRBJ1-2
d_call: -
clone_size: few

cdr3_nt: TGTGCCAGCAGTTCCTCAGGGGCGCGAGAGACCCAGTACTTC
cdr3_aa: CASSSSGARETQYF
v_call: TRBV28
j_call: TRBJ2-5
d_call: -
clone_size: -

cdr3_nt: TGTGCCAGTAGTAATGGACAGGCCCATGGCTACACCTTC
cdr3_aa: CASSNGQAHGYTF
v_call: TRBV19
j_call: TRBJ1-2
d_call: TRBD1
clone_size: -

cdr3_nt: TGTGCCAGCAGCGTAACAGCGTCAAACACCATATATTTT
cdr3_aa: CASSVTASNTIYF
v_call: TRBV9
j_call: TRBJ1-3
d_call: -
clone_size: -

cdr3_nt: TGTGCCAGCAGCCAACAGAGCTCCTATAATTCACCCCTCCACTTT
cdr3_aa: CASSQQSSYNSPLHF
v_call: TRBV3-1
j_call: TRBJ1-6
d_call: -
clone_size: -

cdr3_nt: TGCGCCAGCAGCCAAAGGACAGATGAAAAACTGTTTTTT
cdr3_aa: CASSQRTDEKLFF
v_call: TRBV4-1
j_call: TRBJ1-4
d_call: -
clone_size: -

cdr3_nt: TGTGCCAGCACCTCAAGACAGGGACCCAAAAACATTCAGTACTTC
cdr3_aa: CASTSRQGPKNIQYF
v_call: TRBV12-3/TRBV12-4
j_call: TRBJ2-4
d_call: TRBD1
clone_size: -

cdr3_nt: TGTGCCAGCAGTTACGTTGATTCTAATGAAAAACTGTTTTTT
cdr3_aa: CASSYVDSNEKLFF
v_call: TRBV6-6
j_call: TRBJ1-4
d_call: -
clone_size: -